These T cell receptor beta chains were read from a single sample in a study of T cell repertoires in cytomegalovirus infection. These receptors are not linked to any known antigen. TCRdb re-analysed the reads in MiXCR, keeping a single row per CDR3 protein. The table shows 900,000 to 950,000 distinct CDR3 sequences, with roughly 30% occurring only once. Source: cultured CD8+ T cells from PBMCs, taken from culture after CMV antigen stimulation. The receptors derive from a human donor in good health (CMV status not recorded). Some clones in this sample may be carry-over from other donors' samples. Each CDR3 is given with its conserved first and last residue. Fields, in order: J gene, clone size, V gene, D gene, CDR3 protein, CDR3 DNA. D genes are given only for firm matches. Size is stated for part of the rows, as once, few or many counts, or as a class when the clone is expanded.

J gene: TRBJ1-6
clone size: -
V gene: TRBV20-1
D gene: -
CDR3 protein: CSASGGKSHNSPLHF
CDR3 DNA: TGCAGTGCTAGCGGGGGAAAGTCCCATAATTCACCCCTCCACTTT

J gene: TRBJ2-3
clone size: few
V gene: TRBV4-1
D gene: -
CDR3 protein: CASSQRQAAAPDTQYF
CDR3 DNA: TGCGCCAGCAGCCAAAGACAAGCGGCAGCGCCAGATACGCAGTATTTT

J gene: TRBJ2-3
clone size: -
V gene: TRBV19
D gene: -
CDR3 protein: CASSIEAGIDTDTQYF
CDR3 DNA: TGTGCCAGTAGTATAGAGGCGGGGATCGACACAGATACGCAGTATTTT

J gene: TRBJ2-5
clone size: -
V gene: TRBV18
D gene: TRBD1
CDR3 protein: CASSPPDRREETQYF
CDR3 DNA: TGTGCCAGCTCACCACCGGACAGGCGAGAAGAGACCCAGTACTTC

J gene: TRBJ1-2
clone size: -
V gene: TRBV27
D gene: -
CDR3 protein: CASSPSQGDRDYGYTF
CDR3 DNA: TGTGCCAGCAGTCCGTCACAGGGCGATAGGGACTATGGCTACACCTTC

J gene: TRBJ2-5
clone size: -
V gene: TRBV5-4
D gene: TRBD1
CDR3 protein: CASSPDRGRGETQYF
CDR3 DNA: TGTGCCAGCAGCCCGGACAGGGGGCGAGGAGAGACCCAGTACTTC

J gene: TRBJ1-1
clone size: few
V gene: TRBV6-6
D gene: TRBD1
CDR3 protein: CASSYLQGRKGDTEAFF
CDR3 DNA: TGTGCCAGCAGTTACCTACAGGGGAGGAAGGGGGACACTGAAGCTTTCTTT

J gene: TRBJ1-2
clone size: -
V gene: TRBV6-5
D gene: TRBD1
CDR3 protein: CASSDSGTAFYGYTF
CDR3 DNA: TGTGCCAGCAGCGACTCCGGGACAGCATTCTATGGCTACACCTTC

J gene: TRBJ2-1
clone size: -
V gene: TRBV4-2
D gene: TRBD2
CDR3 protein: CASSHPTSGGKDEQFF
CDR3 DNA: TGTGCCAGCAGCCACCCAACTAGCGGGGGGAAGGATGAGCAGTTCTTC

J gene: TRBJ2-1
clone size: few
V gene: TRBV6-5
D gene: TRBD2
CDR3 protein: CASSYPASGDEQFF
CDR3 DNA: TGTGCCAGCAGTTACCCCGCTAGCGGGGATGAGCAGTTCTTC

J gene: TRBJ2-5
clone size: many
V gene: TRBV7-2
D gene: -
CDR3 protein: CASSSQETQYF
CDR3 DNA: TGTGCCAGCAGCTCCCAAGAGACCCAGTACTTC

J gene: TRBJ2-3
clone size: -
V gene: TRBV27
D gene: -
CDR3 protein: CASSLSRGLDTQYF
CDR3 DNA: TGTGCCAGCAGTTTATCCCGGGGACTAGATACGCAGTATTTT

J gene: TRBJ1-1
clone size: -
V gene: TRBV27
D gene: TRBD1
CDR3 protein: CASSGLQGTAEAFF
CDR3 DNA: TGTGCCAGCAGTGGTCTACAGGGGACGGCTGAAGCTTTCTTT

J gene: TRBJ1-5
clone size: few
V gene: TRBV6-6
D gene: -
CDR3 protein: CASGSDQPQHF
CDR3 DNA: TGTGCCAGCGGTTCTGATCAGCCCCAGCATTTT

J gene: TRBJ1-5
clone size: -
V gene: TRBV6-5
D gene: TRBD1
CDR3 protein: CASSYGTGRGAAQHF
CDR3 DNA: TGTGCCAGCAGTTACGGGACAGGGAGGGGGGCGGCCCAGCATTTT

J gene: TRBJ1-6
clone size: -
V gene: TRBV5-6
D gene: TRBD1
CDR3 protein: CASSAGTVYTLHF
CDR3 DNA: TGTGCCAGCAGCGCGGGGACAGTCTACACCCTCCACTTT

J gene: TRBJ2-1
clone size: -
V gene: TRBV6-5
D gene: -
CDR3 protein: CASSYSGPGQNEQFF
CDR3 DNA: TGTGCCAGCAGTTACTCGGGTCCAGGGCAAAATGAGCAGTTCTTC

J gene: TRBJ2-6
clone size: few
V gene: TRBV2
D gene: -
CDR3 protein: CATFGGAGANVLTF
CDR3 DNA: TGTGCCACCTTCGGGGGAGCTGGGGCCAACGTCCTGACTTTC

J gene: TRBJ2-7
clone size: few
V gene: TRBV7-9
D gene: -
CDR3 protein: CASSQSENVGEQYF
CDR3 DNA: TGTGCCAGCAGCCAATCGGAAAACGTTGGGGAACAGTACTTC

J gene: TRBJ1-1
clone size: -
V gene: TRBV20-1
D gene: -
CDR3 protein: CSASGLGKREGAFF
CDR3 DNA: TGCAGTGCTAGTGGTCTAGGAAAGCGTGAGGGGGCTTTCTTT

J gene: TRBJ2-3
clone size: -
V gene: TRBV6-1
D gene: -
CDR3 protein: CASSEVRVADTQYF
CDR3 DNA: TGTGCCAGCAGTGAAGTGAGGGTAGCAGATACGCAGTATTTT

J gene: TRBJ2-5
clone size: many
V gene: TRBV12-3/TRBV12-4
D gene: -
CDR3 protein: CASSLNRAVEETQYF
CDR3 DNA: TGTGCCAGCAGTTTAAACCGGGCGGTGGAAGAGACCCAGTACTTC

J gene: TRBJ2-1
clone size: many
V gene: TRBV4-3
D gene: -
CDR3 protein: CASSPDGGNEQFF
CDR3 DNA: TGCGCCAGCAGCCCAGATGGAGGGAATGAGCAGTTCTTC

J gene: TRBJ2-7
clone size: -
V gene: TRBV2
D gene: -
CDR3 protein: CASRDPRGLNSYEQYF
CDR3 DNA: TGTGCCAGCCGAGATCCCAGGGGCCTTAATTCCTACGAGCAGTACTTC

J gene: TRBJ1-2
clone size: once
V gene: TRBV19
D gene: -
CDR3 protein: CASGSGQIYGYTF
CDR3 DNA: TGTGCCAGTGGGTCCGGACAGATCTATGGCTACACCTTC

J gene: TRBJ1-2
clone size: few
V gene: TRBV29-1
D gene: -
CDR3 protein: CSVEWDGYTF
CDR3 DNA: TGCAGCGTTGAATGGGACGGCTACACCTTC

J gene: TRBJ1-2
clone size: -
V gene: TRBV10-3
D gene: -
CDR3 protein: CAISEGAIYGYTF
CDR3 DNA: TGTGCCATCAGTGAGGGGGCCATCTATGGCTACACCTTC

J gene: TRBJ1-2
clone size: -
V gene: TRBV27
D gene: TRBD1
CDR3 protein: CASSLTGRDRLNYGYTF
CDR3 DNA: TGTGCCAGCAGTTTAACGGGCCGGGACAGGTTAAACTATGGCTACACCTTC

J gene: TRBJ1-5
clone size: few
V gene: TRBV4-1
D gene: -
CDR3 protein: CASSQAFNQPQHF
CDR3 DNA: TGCGCCAGCAGCCAGGCCTTCAATCAGCCCCAGCATTTT

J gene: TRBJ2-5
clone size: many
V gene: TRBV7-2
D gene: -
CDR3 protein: CASSRYITRTVPETQYF
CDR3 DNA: TGTGCCAGCAGTCGCTACATTACCCGGACTGTTCCTGAGACCCAGTACTTC

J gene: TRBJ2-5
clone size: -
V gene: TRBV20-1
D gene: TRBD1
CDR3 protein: CSARDRDQETQYF
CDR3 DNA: TGCAGTGCCAGAGACAGGGACCAAGAGACCCAGTACTTC

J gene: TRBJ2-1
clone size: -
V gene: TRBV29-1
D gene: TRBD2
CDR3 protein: CSVEVIGGGNEQFF
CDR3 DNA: TGCAGCGTTGAAGTAATCGGGGGGGGGAATGAGCAGTTCTTC

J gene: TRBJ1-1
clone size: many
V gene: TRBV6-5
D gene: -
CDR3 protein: CASSYSTSMNTEAFF
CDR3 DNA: TGTGCCAGCAGTTACTCGACCAGCATGAACACTGAAGCTTTCTTT

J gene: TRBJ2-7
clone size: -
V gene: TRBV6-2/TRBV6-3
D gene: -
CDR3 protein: CASTPVQQVPYEQYF
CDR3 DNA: TGTGCCAGCACCCCGGTGCAGCAGGTCCCCTACGAGCAGTACTTC

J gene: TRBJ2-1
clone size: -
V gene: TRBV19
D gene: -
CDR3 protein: CASSLGGRVEQFF
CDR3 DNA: TGTGCCAGTAGTCTTGGGGGCCGGGTTGAGCAGTTCTTC

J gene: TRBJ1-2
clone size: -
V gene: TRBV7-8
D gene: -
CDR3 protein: CASSLVTRDGYTF
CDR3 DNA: TGTGCCAGCAGCTTAGTGACGAGAGATGGCTACACCTTC

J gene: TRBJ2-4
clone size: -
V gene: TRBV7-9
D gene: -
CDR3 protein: CATSGLLAKNIQYF
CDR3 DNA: TGTGCCACCTCAGGACTCCTAGCCAAAAACATTCAGTACTTC

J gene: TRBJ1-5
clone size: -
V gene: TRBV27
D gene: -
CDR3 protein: CASSRPGWPQHF
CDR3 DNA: TGTGCCAGCAGTAGACCGGGTTGGCCCCAGCATTTT

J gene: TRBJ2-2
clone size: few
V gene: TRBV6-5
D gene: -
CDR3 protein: CASSYSGRTNTGELFF
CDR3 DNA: TGTGCCAGCAGTTACTCCGGCAGGACTAACACCGGGGAGCTGTTTTTT

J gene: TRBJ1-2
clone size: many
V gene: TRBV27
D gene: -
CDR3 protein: CASSPIEANYGYTF
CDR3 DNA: TGTGCCAGCAGTCCGATCGAAGCTAACTATGGCTACACCTTC

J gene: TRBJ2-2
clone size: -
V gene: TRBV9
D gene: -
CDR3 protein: CASSVGGGTNTGELFF
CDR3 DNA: TGTGCCAGCAGCGTAGGGGGGGGCACGAACACCGGGGAGCTGTTTTTT

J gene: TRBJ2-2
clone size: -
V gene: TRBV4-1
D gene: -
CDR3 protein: CASSQEPGDETGELFF
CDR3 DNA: TGCGCCAGCAGCCAAGAACCCGGGGATGAGACCGGGGAGCTGTTTTTT

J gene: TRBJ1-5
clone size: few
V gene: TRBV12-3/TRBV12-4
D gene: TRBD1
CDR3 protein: CASSPPGTGPQPQHF
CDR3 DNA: TGTGCCAGCAGTCCCCCTGGGACAGGGCCTCAGCCCCAGCATTTT

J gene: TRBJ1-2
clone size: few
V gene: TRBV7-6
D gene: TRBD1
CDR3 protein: CASSLVVTGEVDGYTF
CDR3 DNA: TGTGCCAGCAGCTTAGTCGTGACAGGGGAGGTGGATGGCTACACCTTC

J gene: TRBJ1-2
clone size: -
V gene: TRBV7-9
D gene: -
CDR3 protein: CASSHHQSNYGYTF
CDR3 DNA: TGTGCCAGCAGCCACCACCAGTCCAACTATGGCTACACCTTC

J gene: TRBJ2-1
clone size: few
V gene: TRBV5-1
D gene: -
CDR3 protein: CASSLDKRGYSNNEQFF
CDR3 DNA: TGCGCCAGCAGCTTGGATAAGAGGGGGTACTCCAACAATGAGCAGTTCTTC

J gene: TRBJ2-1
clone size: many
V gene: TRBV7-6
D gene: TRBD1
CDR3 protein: CASSPLTGGGPPSDYNEQFF
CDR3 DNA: TGTGCCAGCAGCCCTCTTACAGGGGGCGGCCCACCCAGTGATTACAATGAGCAGTTCTTC

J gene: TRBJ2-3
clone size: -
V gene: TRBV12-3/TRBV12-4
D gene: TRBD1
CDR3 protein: CASSPPGQGANTQYF
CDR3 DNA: TGTGCCAGCAGCCCACCGGGACAGGGGGCGAATACGCAGTATTTT

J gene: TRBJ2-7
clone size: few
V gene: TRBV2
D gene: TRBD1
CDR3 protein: CASSETRQGNEQYF
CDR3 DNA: TGTGCCAGCAGTGAAACGAGACAGGGGAACGAGCAGTACTTC

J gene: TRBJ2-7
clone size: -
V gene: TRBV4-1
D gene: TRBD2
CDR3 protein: CASSPLVSGGTYEQYF
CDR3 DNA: TGCGCCAGCAGCCCTTTGGTTAGCGGGGGGACCTACGAGCAGTACTTC

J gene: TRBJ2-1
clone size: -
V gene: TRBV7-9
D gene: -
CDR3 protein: CASTQSIRDPNNEQFF
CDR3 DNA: TGTGCCAGCACCCAAAGTATACGGGATCCCAACAATGAGCAGTTCTTC

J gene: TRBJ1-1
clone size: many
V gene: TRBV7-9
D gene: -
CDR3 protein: CASSLAPGVLMNTEAFF
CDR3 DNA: TGTGCCAGCAGCTTAGCGCCCGGGGTACTAATGAACACTGAAGCTTTCTTT

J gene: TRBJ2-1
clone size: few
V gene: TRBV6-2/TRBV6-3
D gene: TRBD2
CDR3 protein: CASKWTSGSYNEQFF
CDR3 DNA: TGTGCCAGCAAATGGACTAGCGGGAGTTACAATGAGCAGTTCTTC